A selection of T cell receptor beta chains follows, all from one sample in a study of molecular identifiers for immune sequencing clone quantification. Using its own MiXCR run on the PCR reads, TCRdb lists one record per CDR3 protein. The sample consists of over 85,000 distinct CDR3 sequences, around a fifth of them appearing once. The sample comprised naive CD8+ T cells from blood, with Jurkat cell RNA spiked in. All receptors come from a human donor in good health. Some libraries in this study had Jurkat cell RNA spiked in. CDR3s include the opening cysteine and the closing phenylalanine or tryptophan. The D gene is left open where the match is weak. Only part of the rows carry a size: once, few, many, or a class if the clone is expanded.

j_call | d_call | v_call | clone_size | cdr3_aa | cdr3_nt
TRBJ2-3 | . | TRBV25-1 | many | CASSEGRGDTQYF | TGTGCCAGCTCCGAGGGCAGGGGCGATACGCAGTATTTT
TRBJ2-7 | . | TRBV12-3/TRBV12-4 | few | CASSPGAGNEQYF | TGTGCCAGCAGCCCAGGGGCGGGGAACGAGCAGTACTTC
TRBJ2-1 | . | TRBV2 | many | CASSELDIGPTWEQFF | TGTGCCAGCAGTGAATTGGACATAGGCCCTACATGGGAGCAGTTCTTC
TRBJ1-5 | . | TRBV20-1 | . | CSASAELDSNQPQHF | TGCAGTGCTAGTGCGGAACTAGATAGCAATCAGCCCCAGCATTTT
TRBJ2-7 | . | TRBV7-6 | . | CASSLGLGDQYEQYF | TGTGCCAGCAGCTTAGGGCTGGGGGACCAATACGAGCAGTACTTC
TRBJ2-2 | . | TRBV4-3 | many | CASSQFVGELFF | TGCGCCAGCAGCCAATTTGTCGGGGAGCTGTTTTTT
TRBJ2-7 | TRBD1 | TRBV4-1 | many | CASSQDPGQGYYEQYF | TGCGCCAGCAGCCAAGATCCAGGACAGGGGTACTACGAGCAGTACTTC
TRBJ1-5 | . | TRBV4-1 | many | CASSQAENQPQHF | TGCGCCAGCAGCCAAGCAGAAAATCAGCCCCAGCATTTT
TRBJ1-1 | . | TRBV30 | many | CAWSGGMRTEAFF | TGTGCCTGGAGTGGGGGAATGAGGACTGAAGCTTTCTTT
TRBJ2-1 | . | TRBV7-4 | many | CASSFRHSSYNEQFF | TGTGCCAGCAGCTTTAGGCACAGCTCCTACAATGAGCAGTTCTTC
TRBJ2-3 | TRBD2 | TRBV2 | few | CASRVAGGSTDTQYF | TGTGCCAGCAGGGTAGCGGGAGGAAGCACAGATACGCAGTATTTT
TRBJ2-5 | TRBD1 | TRBV7-6 | many | CASSLGGRTGGTMVETQYF | TGTGCCAGCAGCTTAGGCGGGAGGACAGGGGGCACTATGGTAGAGACCCAGTACTTC
TRBJ1-2 | . | TRBV6-2/TRBV6-3 | few | CASRDTGEYGYTF | TGTGCCAGCAGGGACACCGGAGAATATGGCTACACCTTC
TRBJ2-1 | TRBD1 | TRBV4-3 | many | CASSQEDRASYNEQFF | TGCGCCAGCAGCCAAGAGGACAGGGCTTCCTACAATGAGCAGTTCTTC
TRBJ2-1 | TRBD2 | TRBV11-2 | . | CASSYLAGANNEQFF | TGTGCCAGCAGCTACTTAGCGGGAGCCAACAATGAGCAGTTCTTC
TRBJ2-7 | . | TRBV27 | few | CASSLLPLGAYEQYF | TGTGCCAGCAGTCTACTCCCTCTGGGAGCCTACGAGCAGTACTTC
TRBJ2-3 | . | TRBV9 | many | CASSVEVQFADTQYF | TGTGCCAGCAGCGTAGAGGTACAGTTCGCAGATACGCAGTATTTT
TRBJ1-4 | . | TRBV7-6 | many | CASSLDEKLFF | TGTGCCAGCAGCTTAGACGAAAAACTGTTTTTT
TRBJ2-7 | . | TRBV4-3 | few | CASSQDRGGTYEQYF | TGCGCCAGCAGCCAAGATCGTGGAGGCACCTACGAGCAGTACTTC
TRBJ2-1 | . | TRBV7-2 | few | CASSFPGQGLEYLAGGSYNEQFF | TGTGCCAGCAGCTTTCCGGGACAGGGATTAGAGTATCTGGCGGGAGGGTCCTACAATGAGCAGTTCTTC
TRBJ1-3 | TRBD1 | TRBV5-6 | many | CASSDRDSRNTIYF | TGTGCCAGCAGCGATAGGGACAGCAGAAACACCATATATTTT
TRBJ2-3 | TRBD2 | TRBV28 | . | CASSLFAGLAGTDTQYF | TGTGCCAGCAGTTTATTCGCCGGACTAGCGGGTACAGATACGCAGTATTTT
TRBJ2-1 | TRBD1 | TRBV6-5 | many | CASSYLGQSSYNEQFF | TGTGCCAGCAGTTACTTGGGACAGAGCTCCTACAATGAGCAGTTCTTC